Listed here are 11 T cell receptor beta chains from one sample, sequenced in a study of T-cell reconstitution after alpha-beta-depleted transplantation in children. As it was prepared, the TCRbeta library received unique molecular identifiers. A single record per CDR3 protein comes from TCRdb applying MiXCR to the PCR reads. The sample records roughly 89,000 distinct CDR3 sequences, 12% being singletons. The sequencing used PBMCs from the stem cell graft donor, collected from the stem cell graft. The source is a human donor who donated a stem cell graft to a child with inherited bone marrow failure.

This chain connects TRBV7-6 to TRBJ2-1; 8 bases are shared with TRBD1. V trimming: 3 bases; J trimming: 9 bases; junction bases outside the gene matches: 7. The CDR3 consists of 14 residues. The germline gives CDR1 SGHVS, CDR2 FNYEAQ. CDR3: CASSFTGTGSEQFF. In DNA form, the CDR3 reads TGTGCCAGCAGCTTCACCGGGACAGGAAGTGAGCAGTTCTTC. Variable domain in full (rest from reference TRBV7-6 and TRBJ2-1): GAGVSQSPRYKVTKRGQDVALRCDPISGHVSLYWYRQALGQGPEFLTYFNYEAQQDKSGLPNDRFSAERPEGSISTLTIQRTEQRDSAMYRCASSFTGTGSEQFFGPGTRLTVL.

This clonotype was observed at least ten times. The rearrangement uses TRBV24-1 and TRBJ1-2, with 7 bases aligning to TRBD1. The CDR3 is 16 residues long. Germline values: CDR1 KGHDR, CDR2 SFDVKD. Losses at the gene ends were 9 bases for V and 4 bases for J; bases not matched to a gene: 16. The CDR3 coding sequence is TGTGCCACCCAACCCGAAGGGGCAACAGGGGCCTATGGCTACACCTTC. Translated: CATQPEGATGAYGYTF.

The V gene is TRBV27, the J gene TRBJ2-7; D call uncertain. V was cut by 3 bases and J by 6 bases, with 12 bases left in between. The CDR3 loop spans 13 amino acids. Per the germline V gene, CDR1 is MNHEY and CDR2 is SMNVEV (reference sequence). CDR3 bases: TGTGCCAGCAGTTTCGGAGTGAAGAGCGAGCAGTACTTC. Translated: CASSFGVKSEQYF.

In this sample, this clonotype turned up many times. The chain's CDR3 is CASSLAGGISYEQYF. The CDR3 DNA is TGTGCCAGCAGTTTAGCTGGCGGGATTTCCTACGAGCAGTACTTC. The chain joins TRBV27 to TRBJ2-7; perhaps TRBD2 as D (6 bases). The CDR3 contains 15 residues. V was trimmed by 2 bases and J by 1 base, leaving 12 bases between them. Germline values: CDR1 MNHEY, CDR2 SMNVEV (reference sequence).

This clonotype was counted many times. This chain links TRBV2 with TRBJ1-6; D not resolved. The CDR3 is 14 residues long. The germline V gene encodes CDR1 SNHLY and CDR2 FYNNEI. With 6 bases removed from V and 7 bases from J, the gap between germline ends came to 13 bases. The CDR3 spells CASSGHSENSPLHF. The CDR3 DNA is TGTGCCAGCAGCGGTCACAGCGAGAATTCACCCCTCCACTTT.

This clonotype occurred many times. V gene TRBV7-2 combines with J gene TRBJ2-2, with D possibly being TRBD2 (6 bases). Germline V gene sequence: CDR1 SGHTA, CDR2 FQGNSA. The V and J ends lost 5 bases and 4 bases respectively, with 8 bases between them. This CDR3 is 13 amino acids long. The CDR3 DNA is TGTGCCAGCAGCGGGGGACTCACCGGGGAGCTGTTTTTT. This encodes CASSGGLTGELFF.

Many counts were recorded for this clonotype. The chain is built from TRBV12-3 or TRBV12-4 and TRBJ1-4; 8 nucleotides agree with TRBD1. V lost 3 bases to trimming and J lost 8 bases; unmatched junction nucleotides: 5. The CDR3 runs to 14 residues. The CDR3 sequence is CASSLSGGVEKLFF. The CDR3 DNA reads as TGTGCCAGCAGTTTGTCAGGGGGCGTAGAAAAACTGTTTTTT.

This clonotype has a count of ten or more. The rearrangement joins TRBV6-5 to TRBJ2-2, with TRBD1 identical over 7 bases. The V and J ends lost 10 bases and 0 bases, in that order; junction bases with no gene match: 5. The CDR3 is 14 residues long. Germline V lookup: CDR1 MNHEY, CDR2 SVGAGI. This CDR3 is CAIRQGANTGELFF. The CDR3 DNA follows: TGTGCCATTCGACAGGGCGCGAACACCGGGGAGCTGTTTTTT.

This clonotype was detected only a few times. V is TRBV7-6 and J is TRBJ2-1; 15 nucleotides align to TRBD2. The germline CDR1 and CDR2 sequences are SGHVS and FNYEAQ. This CDR3 has 18 amino acids. The ends lost 5 bases at V and 7 bases at J; junction bases unmatched: 12. The CDR3, as DNA: TGTGCCAGCAGCGCCAACGGACTAGCGGGGGGGCCGGGGAATGAGCAGTTCTTC. Its translation is CASSANGLAGGPGNEQFF. The full variable domain, with the rest looked up from reference TRBV7-6 and TRBJ2-1, is GAGVSQSPRYKVTKRGQDVALRCDPISGHVSLYWYRQALGQGPEFLTYFNYEAQQDKSGLPNDRFSAERPEGSISTLTIQRTEQRDSAMYRCASSANGLAGGPGNEQFFGPGTRLTVL.

This clonotype was observed at least ten times. This rearrangement joins TRBV5-6 to TRBJ1-1; 9 positions match TRBD1. Germline V gives CDR1 SGHDT, CDR2 YYEEEE. The CDR3 spans 14 residues. With V trimmed by 4 bases and J by 8 bases, 9 bases remained unmatched. The CDR3 bases are TGTGCCAGCAGCACCCCGGGACAGGGACCCGAAGCTTTCTTT. It is translated as CASSTPGQGPEAFF.

There are many counts of this clonotype. The gene calls are TRBV20-1 and TRBJ1-1, with 9 positions matching TRBD1. Germline CDR1 DFQATT, CDR2 SNEGSKA (reference sequence). This CDR3 has 16 amino acids. V was pared by 0 bases and J by 10 bases, with 15 bases of the junction left unmatched. The CDR3 sequence: CSARDAARDRDLGAFF. The CDR3 DNA is TGCAGTGCTAGAGATGCCGCCCGGGACAGGGATTTGGGAGCTTTCTTT.